The 5 T cell receptor beta chains below all came from one sample that was sequenced in a study of technical replicates of blood from a few donors (dated by TCRdb to the late 2010s). Libraries were made using the immunoSEQ multiplex PCR assay. As stored in TCRdb, this immuneACCESS dataset retains in-frame rearrangements with V and J assigned. A fraction of the clones does not appear; measured against another copy, unresolved V genes explain less than half of the discrepancy, and the remainder lacks a known reason. Within this sample are about 66,000 clones, with 95% to 98% of them counted one time only. The ten largest clones take up more than 0.25% of the sample. The sample consisted of T cells isolated from PBMCs. These receptors all come from a human donor in good health.

The chain has TRBV5-4 and TRBJ1-2; D possibly corresponds to TRBD1 (6 bases). Between the trimmed V and J ends, which lost 4 bases and 3 bases, there was a span of 10 bases. Germline-derived CDR1 and CDR2 are SGHNT and YYREEE (reference sequence). The CDR3 covers 13 residues. CDR3 DNA: TGTGCCAGCAGCGAGGGGGGGTACTATGGCTACACCTTC. Protein: CASSEGGYYGYTF.

CDR3 in DNA: TGTGCCAGCAGGGACAGGGGGAGCTCCTACGAGCAGTACTTC. It codes for CASRDRGSSYEQYF. The chain employs TRBV19 and TRBJ2-7, with 11 bases fitting TRBD1. V gave up 9 bases and J gave up 0 bases; unmatched junction bases: 4. CDR1 LNHDA and CDR2 SQIVND come from the germline V gene (reference sequence). The length of the CDR3 is 14 residues.

The rearrangement links TRBV5-4 to TRBJ1-1, with 8 bases that match TRBD1. CDR1 SGHNT and CDR2 YYREEE come from the germline V gene (reference sequence). J was trimmed by 6 bases and V by 3 bases; bases with no gene match: 7. The CDR3 length is 14 residues. CDR3 sequence (DNA): TGTGCCAGCAGCTCAAGACAGGGGTGGGCTGAAGCTTTCTTT. Protein: CASSSRQGWAEAFF.

V is TRBV4-1 and J is TRBJ1-1, with TRBD1 matching over 9 bases. V was pared by 3 bases and J by 5 bases, with 7 bases of the junction left unmatched. The CDR3 is 15 residues long. Germline lookup yields CDR1 MGHRA and CDR2 YSYEKL. The CDR3 protein is CASSHGQGPRTEAFF. The CDR3, as DNA: TGCGCCAGCAGCCACGGACAGGGGCCTAGGACTGAAGCTTTCTTT.

This clone has just one count. The chain links TRBV11-3 to TRBJ2-1; 8 bases align to TRBD1. Germline-derived CDR1 and CDR2 are SGHNT and YENEEA. This CDR3 has 15 residues. The junction had 5 bases not matched to a gene; V was cut back by 1 base and J by 6 bases. The CDR3 sequence is CASSLGGQVSNEQFF. The DNA of the CDR3 is TGTGCCAGCAGCTTAGGGGGACAGGTTAGCAATGAGCAGTTCTTC.